Sequencing of this TCR beta chain was carried out in a study of blood T cell repertoires in COVID-19 (TCRdb year 2020). Study-level background: Collaborator samples came from the United States, Italy and Spain and covered acute and convalescent phases of COVID-19. The material from the prospective study consisted of cDNA or gDNA derived from T cells, B-cell-depleted T cells, or PBMCs. The dataset comprised deeply sampled blood TCRbeta repertoires from subjects exposed to, actively infected with, or recovered from COVID-19. The repertoires were made available in a free public database intended to serve as a resource for research on the immune response to SARS-CoV-2. Samples were obtained from the ongoing ImmuneRACE study (first 160 participants) and from over a thousand subjects provided by 6 global collaborators. The sample metadata nearly always contained a de-identified subject ID, COVID-19 status, age in years and sex. Where available, HLA class I and class II types were obtained from metadata supplied by the sample provider rather than from assay-based typing. The full study reports these points: Clinical and demographic metadata were provided uncurated, with the amount varying by source and participant.

In Seattle, one collaborating source enrolled patients while the infection was active and tracked those patients longitudinally over the course of disease. The collaborating institutions used their own protocols to collect whole blood in K2EDTA tubes. For TCRbeta analysis, collaborator samples were shipped as frozen whole blood, as isolated PBMCs, or as DNA extracted from either sample type. TCRbeta CDR3 regions were amplified from genomic DNA by means of the immunoSEQ Assay, a bias-controlled multiplex PCR. Per the authors' processing: Nucleated cell counts per sample were estimated from amplification of reference gene primers within the assay. Sequence reads were collapsed and filtered to measure the absolute abundance of every unique TCRbeta CDR3 rearrangement. For each sample, productive Simpson clonality was calculated as the square root of Simpson's diversity index over productive rearrangements. TCRdb carries this immuneACCESS record with in-frame sequences only. Its versions omit some clonotypes, under half of them owing to an unresolved V gene in the studies checked, with the rest unexplained. Clone size and the V and J calls come from that table; the DNA yielded D and trimming. The sample contains more than 300,000 clones, about 87% of them found a single time. The ten largest clones add up to 10% of the sample.

About this clone: There is no known antigen for this receptor. No per-base quality is available; no much larger clone lies one base away.

This receptor was identified in a woman in her 30s with COVID-19, enrolled during active disease. Sequenced material: peripheral blood.

The sequenced DNA: TGTGCCAGTAGCCCTACAGGGTCTTTCTTCTACGAGCAGTACTTC. Its protein is CASSPTGSFFYEQYF. The V gene is TRBV19 and the J gene is TRBJ2-7; the D region possibly corresponds to TRBD1 (6 bases align). The germline V gene (reference sequence) specifies LNHDA as CDR1 and SQIVND as CDR2. V and J lose 6 bases and 3 bases, and a span of 18 bases separates them. Counted from cysteine to phenylalanine, this CDR3 has 15 amino acids. Only the CDR3 DNA stays, 45 bases, in frame from base 1.